The 22 T cell receptor beta chains reported below all come from one sample, sequenced in a study of T cells in severe cutaneous drug reactions. Carbamazepine had induced Stevens-Johnson syndrome or toxic epidermal necrolysis in the sequenced donors. Libraries were made by iRepertoire multiplex PCR with TCR subtype-specific primers for bulk and single-cell sequencing. TCRdb re-called the multiplex PCR reads and catalogs CDR3 proteins one per entry, DNA excluded. This repertoire comprises about 3,800 distinct CDR3 sequences; its ten largest clones make up 76%. The sample taken for sequencing was PBMCs. The receptors come from a human donor with Stevens-Johnson syndrome, a severe cutaneous drug reaction.

By frequency, this clonotype is medium-sized (0.01 to 0.1%). The chain is built from TRBV6-1 and TRBJ1-5; there is no DNA to check the TCRdb D call of TRBD1. The germline CDR1 and CDR2 sequences are MNHNS and SASEGT. This CDR3 has 15 residues. The chain's CDR3 is CASSDNRGTGQPQHF.

The chain joins TRBV5-1 to TRBJ2-1; TCRdb selects TRBD2, and the lack of DNA leaves this call unchecked. Germline-derived CDR1 and CDR2 are SGHRS and YFSETQ. The CDR3 loop spans 20 amino acids. The CDR3 spells CASSLPQTLAGGTNFNEQFF.

The CDR3 region is CATSDLEARSYNEQFF. This chain uses TRBV24-1 with TRBJ2-1; TCRdb's assignment of TRBD2 cannot be checked, as there is no DNA. Germline V CDR1 and CDR2: KGHDR, SFDVKD. The CDR3 runs to 16 residues.

The chain uses TRBV4-2 and TRBJ1-1. The CDR3 totals 13 residues. The germline CDR1 and CDR2 sequences are LGHNA and YNFKEQ. This chain's CDR3 is CASSQAPGLEAFF.

This chain uses TRBV5-1 with TRBJ2-3; as DNA is missing, the TRBD2 call by TCRdb cannot be tested. This CDR3 has 17 residues. Germline V gives CDR1 SGHRS, CDR2 YFSETQ. The CDR3 loop is CASSQSGAGGPTDTQYF.

This sequence joins TRBV28 and TRBJ2-7; TCRdb lists TRBD2, though no DNA is available to test this call. Germline V gene data show CDR1 as MDHEN and CDR2 as SYDVKM. The CDR3 is 16 amino acids. CDR3 amino acids: CASSPRGLAGFYEQYF.

In terms of frequency, this clonotype is medium-sized. The chain joins TRBV6-4 to TRBJ2-3. The CDR3 is 17 amino acids. Germline lookup yields CDR1 MRHNA and CDR2 SNTAGT. CDR3 loop: CASSDSGSSGGTDTQYF.

The chain links TRBV20-1 to TRBJ2-7; TCRdb's D call, TRBD1, is unchecked because there is no DNA. CDR3 length: 15 amino acids. CDR1 is DFQATT and CDR2 is SNEGSKA in the germline V gene (reference sequence). CDR3 region: CSARGGDRESGEQYF.

The chain recombines TRBV18 with TRBJ2-1. The germline gives CDR1 KGHSH, CDR2 LQKENI. The CDR3 totals 15 residues. The CDR3 region is CASSPQGFRVDEQFF.

This sequence joins TRBV20-1 and TRBJ1-6; absent DNA, TCRdb's TRBD1 call cannot be checked. Germline assignment: CDR1 DFQATT and CDR2 SNEGSKA (reference sequence). The CDR3 is 15 residues long. The CDR3 sequence is CSARDLTGKNSPLHF.

This clonotype is called large based on its frequency. The chain has TRBV7-6 and TRBJ2-1; TCRdb proposes TRBD1, but this gene call is untestable without DNA. The CDR3 spans 11 residues. CDR1 is SGHVS and CDR2 is FNYEAQ in the germline V gene. The CDR3 reads CASSPGNEQFF.

The chain employs TRBV12-3 or TRBV12-4 and TRBJ2-1; TCRdb names TRBD1, which stays unverified in the absence of DNA. This CDR3 region has 14 residues. The CDR3 loop reads CASSSPIEGHEQFF.

The chain combines TRBV19 with TRBJ1-2; TCRdb proposes TRBD1, but this gene call is untestable without DNA. CDR3 length equals 15 residues. The V gene's germline CDR1 is LNHDA and CDR2 SQIVND (reference sequence). CDR3 sequence: CASSAAFQGVDGYTF.

V and J are TRBV5-6 and TRBJ1-1; TCRdb indicates TRBD1, and absent DNA this call remains unverified. CDR3 length: 14 residues. Germline V CDR1 and CDR2: SGHDT, YYEEEE. The CDR3 here is CASSSEGTHTEAFF. Complete variable domain (other parts from reference TRBV5-6 and TRBJ1-1): DAGVTQSPTHLIKTRGQQVTLRCSPKSGHDTVSWYQQALGQGPQFIFQYYEEEERQRGNFPDRFSGHQFPNYSSELNVNALLLGDSALYLCASSSEGTHTEAFFGQGTRLTVV.

The J gene is TRBJ2-1, the V gene TRBV19; with no DNA, the TCRdb D assignment of TRBD1 cannot be verified. The germline CDR1 and CDR2 sequences are LNHDA and SQIVND (reference sequence). The CDR3 spans 14 residues. The CDR3 reads CASAGTGGYNEQFF.

By frequency, this clonotype is medium-sized. Here the CDR3 reads CASSPAQTQETQYF. J is TRBJ2-5 and V is TRBV5-4; the TRBD2 assignment by TCRdb is unverifiable without DNA. The V gene's germline CDR1 is SGHNT and CDR2 YYREEE (reference sequence). This CDR3 has 14 amino acids. Filled out from reference TRBV5-4 and TRBJ2-5, the complete variable domain reads ETGVTQSPTHLIKTRGQQVTLRCSSQSGHNTVSWYQQALGQGPQFIFQYYREEENGRGNFPPRFSGLQFPNYSSELNVNALELDDSALYLCASSPAQTQETQYFGPGTRLLVL.

The chain couples TRBV5-1 to TRBJ2-3; with no DNA, the TCRdb D assignment of TRBD2 cannot be verified. Germline CDR1 reads SGHRS; CDR2 reads YFSETQ. This CDR3 is 15 amino acids long. CDR3 amino acids: CASSLEGGSSDTQYF.

V and J are TRBV7-9 and TRBJ2-1; as DNA is missing, the TRBD1 call by TCRdb cannot be tested. Germline V CDR1 and CDR2: SEHNR, FQNEAQ (reference sequence). This CDR3 is 14 amino acids long. The CDR3 protein is CASSRLLSGDEQFF.

This sequence joins TRBV7-9 and TRBJ2-7; TCRdb's D call, TRBD2, is unchecked because there is no DNA. The CDR3 loop spans 17 amino acids. Germline V CDR1 and CDR2: SEHNR, FQNEAQ (reference sequence). CDR3 sequence: CASSPGTSGRAWYEQYF.

The chain links TRBV19 to TRBJ2-6; there is no DNA to check the TCRdb D call of TRBD2. The CDR3 covers 16 residues. Germline CDR1 and CDR2: LNHDA and SQIVND (reference sequence). This CDR3 is CASRERKSSGANVLTF.

The chain is built from TRBV12-3 or TRBV12-4 and TRBJ2-3; the TRBD1 assignment by TCRdb is unverifiable without DNA. This CDR3 spans 14 amino acids. The CDR3 loop is CASNTDRGTDTQYF.

The rearrangement links TRBV30 to TRBJ2-2; checking the TCRdb D call of TRBD2 is not possible without DNA. Germline lookup yields CDR1 GTSNPN and CDR2 SVGIG (reference sequence). CDR3 length equals 12 residues. CDR3 protein: CAWSVRAGELFF.